The 15 T cell receptor beta chains below come from one sample, sequenced in a study of radiation and T cells in renal cell carcinoma. Generated by immunoSEQ multiplex PCR, the TCRdb table keeps only in-frame clones and is missing some. The sample records about 18,000 clones, about 60% being singletons. Treatment meaning: treatment-naive control, cytoreductive nephrectomy. The source was tumor tissue, collected from a patient whose treatment was nephrectomy without radiotherapy. The receptors here all came from a man aged 50 to 59 with renal cell carcinoma.

In its sample, this clone was seen a few times. This chain joins TRBV30 and TRBJ2-2, with 8 bases matching TRBD2. CDR3 size: 20 residues. Germline-derived CDR1 and CDR2 are GTSNPN and SVGIG (reference sequence). The trim removed 4 bases at V and 1 base at J, leaving 20 bases unmatched. Here the CDR3 reads CAWTSPMFIGTRVNTGELFF. CDR3 DNA: TGTGCCTGGACCAGCCCCATGTTCATTGGGACTAGGGTGAACACCGGGGAGCTGTTTTTT.

V usage is TRBV29-1 and J usage is TRBJ1-5, with TRBD1 matching 10 bases. CDR1 is SQVTM and CDR2 is ANQGSEA in the germline V gene. With V trimmed by 5 bases and J by 5 bases, 9 bases remained unmatched. The CDR3 is 15 residues long. Here the CDR3 reads CSVLFTGTGDQPQHF. CDR3 nucleotides: TGCAGCGTTCTATTCACCGGGACAGGGGATCAGCCCCAGCATTTT.

The CDR3 spells CASSPSGRGGYEQYF. Written as DNA, the CDR3 is TGTGCCAGCAGCCCGAGCGGGAGAGGGGGCTACGAGCAGTACTTC. V usage is TRBV7-2 and J usage is TRBJ2-7, with TRBD2 matching 8 bases. This CDR3 spans 15 amino acids. J gave up 3 bases and V 5 bases, and 9 bases lay outside the gene matches. Germline CDR1 is SGHTA and CDR2 is FQGNSA.

The CDR3 sequence is CASSADRVTEAFF. The DNA of the CDR3 is TGTGCCAGCAGCGCGGACAGGGTCACTGAAGCTTTCTTT. The chain links TRBV7-8 to TRBJ1-1, with 8 bases that match TRBD1. Germline CDR1 and CDR2: SGHVS and FQNEAQ. The trim removed 5 bases at V and 4 bases at J, leaving 3 bases unmatched. The CDR3 sequence is 13 residues long.

This sequence joins TRBV4-1 and TRBJ2-3; 10 positions match TRBD2. Per the germline V gene, CDR1 is MGHRA and CDR2 is YSYEKL. This CDR3 spans 18 amino acids. Trimming took 1 base from V and 1 from J; bases not matched to a gene: 8. In DNA, the CDR3 is TGCGCCAGCAGCCAAGTTTTATCTAGCGGGGGCCGCACAGATACGCAGTATTTT. Translated: CASSQVLSSGGRTDTQYF.

CDR3 DNA sequence: TGCAGCGTTGAAACCGGCGGTGAAGCTTTCTTT. This codes for CSVETGGEAFF. V usage is TRBV29-1 and J usage is TRBJ1-1; D is unclear. CDR3 length: 11 amino acids. Germline V gives CDR1 SQVTM, CDR2 ANQGSEA. V was clipped by 2 bases and J by 7 bases, with 8 bases between them.

The chain combines TRBV4-3 with TRBJ2-3; the match to TRBD2 covers 10 bases. There are 16 residues in the CDR3. Germline V gene data show CDR1 as LGHNA and CDR2 as YSLEER. The V segment lost 1 base and the J segment 5 bases; nucleotides outside the gene matches: 6. Here the CDR3 DNA reads TGCGCCAGCAGCCAAGCCAGCGGGAGGGCGGTAGATACGCAGTATTTT. Translation: CASSQASGRAVDTQYF.

The CDR3 DNA reads as TGCGCCAGCAGCCAATCTAGCGGGGGCTCCAACACCGGGGAGCTGTTTTTT. Translated: CASSQSSGGSNTGELFF. The chain is built from TRBV4-3 and TRBJ2-2; 10 nucleotides agree with TRBD2. This CDR3 comprises 17 residues. Germline V gives CDR1 LGHNA, CDR2 YSLEER. The V segment lost 2 bases and the J segment 2 bases; nucleotides outside the gene matches: 5.

The rearrangement links TRBV7-6 to TRBJ2-7; 10 bases line up with TRBD1. The V gene's germline CDR1 is SGHVS and CDR2 FNYEAQ. The CDR3 contains 16 residues. J lost 5 bases, V lost 3 bases, and 10 bases had no gene match. CDR3 nucleotides: TGTGCCAGCAGCTTCGACCTGGGACAGGGGAAGGACGAGCAGTACTTC. As protein: CASSFDLGQGKDEQYF.

The CDR3 coding sequence is TGTGCCAGTAGTATAGATAAAGGACAGATCAATCAGCCCCAGCATTTT. This translates into CASSIDKGQINQPQHF. The V and J genes are TRBV19 and TRBJ1-5; a possible D gene is TRBD1 (6 bases). Trimming pared 0 bases from V and 3 bases from J, leaving 12 bases between. In germline, CDR1 is LNHDA, CDR2 SQIVND (reference sequence). CDR3 length: 16 amino acids. Filled out from reference TRBV19 and TRBJ1-5, the complete variable domain reads DGGITQSPKYLFRKEGQNVTLSCEQNLNHDAMYWYRQDPGQGLRLIYYSQIVNDFQKGDIAEGYSVSREKKESFPLTVTSAQKNPTAFYLCASSIDKGQINQPQHFGDGTRLSIL.

The chain uses TRBV10-3 and TRBJ1-4, with unresolved D. CDR1 is ENHRY, CDR2 SYGVKD, per germline. Trimming pared 0 bases from V and 4 bases from J, leaving 9 bases between. The CDR3 contains 15 residues. The CDR3 reads CAISESGSRNEKLFF. The CDR3 DNA sequence: TGTGCCATCAGTGAGTCGGGAAGCCGTAATGAAAAACTGTTTTTT.

The chain combines TRBV7-2 with TRBJ2-2, with a weak D call TRBD1 (5 bases). This CDR3 has 15 amino acids. Looked up from germline, CDR1 is SGHTA and CDR2 is FQGNSA. V was cut by 3 bases and J by 3 bases, with 11 bases left in between. The CDR3: CASSFMQGDTGELFF. As DNA, the CDR3 is TGTGCCAGCAGCTTTATGCAGGGTGACACCGGGGAGCTGTTTTTT.

This clone was picked up a small number of times. The rearrangement joins TRBV5-6 to TRBJ1-5; D call uncertain. CDR1 SGHDT and CDR2 YYEEEE come from the germline V gene. V lost 2 bases, J lost 6 bases, and 12 bases lay in between. The CDR3 is 14 amino acids. CDR3: CASSFGLGGQPQHF. The CDR3 DNA is TGTGCCAGCAGCTTCGGTTTGGGAGGTCAGCCCCAGCATTTT.

This clone was found once. The rearrangement joins TRBV6-5 to TRBJ2-7, with 7 bases identical to TRBD2. CDR3 length equals 14 residues. The J segment lost 4 bases and the V segment lost 2 bases, leaving 5 bases of the junction unmatched. Germline V gene lookup returns CDR1 MNHEY and CDR2 SVGAGI. The chain's CDR3 is CASSYPGLPYEQYF. CDR3 sequence (DNA): TGTGCCAGCAGTTACCCGGGACTACCTTACGAGCAGTACTTC.

This clone was seen ten or more times. This chain uses TRBV7-2 with TRBJ2-5, with TRBD2 identical over 8 bases. The CDR3 runs to 15 residues. V shed 5 bases, J shed 3 bases, and the junction held 8 bases outside the gene matches. CDR1 is SGHTA and CDR2 is FQGNSA in the germline V gene. The CDR3 sequence is CASSTLTSEKETQYF. The CDR3 DNA follows: TGTGCCAGCAGCACCTTGACTAGCGAAAAAGAGACCCAGTACTTC.